This T cell receptor (beta chain) was identified in a study of T cells in Graves' hyperthyroidism and ophthalmopathy. On the study more broadly: Peripheral blood sampling occurred at initial diagnosis, before any treatment.

Criteria for exclusion of patients were uncontrolled infection, other autoimmune disease, pregnancy or lactation. Fresh peripheral blood, around 10 ml of it, supplied the PBMCs. With regard to this clonotype: The antigen remains unidentified.

The CDR3 loop spans 13 amino acids. Germline-derived CDR1 and CDR2 are GTSNPN and SVGIG (reference sequence). Findings and limits, study-wide: Ophthalmopathy got predicted by the model a median around 6.6 months before its onset.

RNA transcripts were the template for amplifying TCR beta CDR3 regions. A first-round RT-PCR of the TCR CDR3 used the HTBI primer set. TCRdb itself ran the multiplex PCR reads through MiXCR, one entry per CDR3 protein. The sample lists hundreds of thousands of distinct CDR3 sequences, less than 15% seen once, with 9.2% in the top ten. This receptor was taken from a woman aged 18-29 years with Graves' hyperthyroidism. This rearrangement joins TRBV30 to TRBJ2-5; weak D call: TRBD1 (5 bases). The DNA end is more similar to TRBJ2-1, so the J call may be wrong. The sequencing sample was made of blood. The CDR3 coding sequence is TGTGCCTGGAGTGTTTCTAGGGGTGAGACCCAGTTCTTC. Its translation: CAWSVSRGETQFF.